The present TCR beta chain was sequenced within a study of CD8 T cells in ankylosing spondylitis. General study points: There were earlier reports of some motif variants in reactive arthritis synovial fluid and blood. Disease-associated clones were reportedly significantly overrepresented in matched ankylosing spondylitis synovial fluid.

TCRdb re-called the 5' RACE reads with MiXCR, one entry per CDR3 protein. The sample contains 230,000 or so distinct CDR3 sequences, under 20% of which appear only once. Note on this clonotype: Its cognate antigen is unknown.

The receptor was isolated from a male donor with ankylosing spondylitis or in good health (not recorded which). Sequenced material: blood, either unsorted or a sorted T cell fraction (not recorded which).

CDR3 protein: CASSLWTGPYEQYF. CDR3 nucleotides: TGTGCCAGCAGTTTGTGGACAGGACCCTACGAGCAGTACTTC. The J gene is TRBJ2-7, the V gene TRBV12-3 or TRBV12-4, with TRBD1 matching 7 bases. Trimming removed 3 bases from V and 2 bases from J; junction bases left unmatched: 4. CDR3 size: 14 residues.